What follows is one T cell receptor (beta chain) and its context. Its antigen is not yet known. The input lacks base qualities; no much larger clone sits a single base away. Collaborating institutions collected whole blood in K2EDTA tubes following their own protocols. For TCRbeta analysis, collaborators shipped samples in one of three forms: frozen whole blood, isolated PBMCs, or DNA extracted from either of those sample types. From the cysteine through the phenylalanine, the CDR3 covers 15 amino acids. The CDR3 DNA has 45 bases and is translated from base 1. CDR1 and CDR2 (SGDLS, YYNGEE) derive from the germline V gene. Relative to germline, V is 3 bases shorter and J is 2 bases shorter, with 14 bases between their ends. The immunoSEQ Assay, a bias-controlled multiplex PCR, was used to amplify TCRbeta CDR3 regions from genomic DNA. Turning to the authors' computational methods: The number of nucleated cells in each sample was estimated by amplification of reference gene primers within the assay. Sequence reads were collapsed and filtered to measure the absolute abundance of every unique TCRbeta CDR3 rearrangement. Productive Simpson clonality was computed per sample as the square root of Simpson's diversity index over productive rearrangements. The immuneACCESS repertoire file appears here via TCRdb, limited to in-frame rearrangements. These files lack a portion of the clones; in checked studies, under half of the deficit traces to unresolved V genes, and the cause of the others is not known. V and J calls plus clone size are reproduced from that table; the DNA served to infer D and trimming. In all, the sample holds about 77,000 clones, and 80% of those were seen once. The ten largest make up less than 6% of the sample.

The data were taken from a study of blood T cell repertoires in COVID-19 (dated by TCRdb to 2019 to 2021). About the investigation overall: Samples from collaborators originated in the United States, Italy and Spain and spanned both the acute and convalescent phases of COVID-19. Deeply sampled blood TCRbeta repertoires from subjects exposed to, actively infected with, or recovered from COVID-19 were included in the dataset. Where available, HLA class I and class II types were taken from metadata supplied by the sample provider and were not determined by assay-based typing. Samples came from the ongoing ImmuneRACE study (first 160 participants) plus 1,254 subjects from 6 global collaborators. Sample metadata almost always included a de-identified subject ID, COVID-19 status, age in years and sex. The repertoires were released in a freely available public database meant as a resource for research on the immune response to SARS-CoV-2. The prospective study material was composed of cDNA or gDNA derived from T cells, B-cell-depleted T cells, or PBMCs. Broader findings and caveats from the paper: How much clinical and demographic metadata was included differed by source and by participant, and the metadata was provided uncurated.

Here the chain combines TRBV9 and TRBJ2-5; no D gene is confidently identified. The sample consisted of peripheral blood. The receptor's source is a woman aged 70-85 years with acute or convalescent COVID-19. The DNA reads TGTGCCAGCAGCGCCCTAAGTAACGCTCAAGAGACCCAGTACTTC. This sequence encodes CASSALSNAQETQYF.